This passage covers 7 T cell receptor beta chains from one sample sequenced in a study of blood T cell repertoires in COVID-19. Produced via immunoSEQ multiplex PCR; TCRdb's table is partial and in-frame only. The table has 60,000 or so clones, nearly 80% seen once. The sample comprised peripheral blood. Receptors originate from a human donor in a cohort sampled during active COVID-19.

CDR3 region: CSGQRTNEKLFF. CDR3 in DNA: TGCAGCGGGCAGCGGACTAATGAAAAACTGTTTTTT. The chain carries TRBV29-1 and TRBJ1-4; D not resolved. Trimming removed 7 bases at V and 2 bases at J, with 8 bases between. The germline gives CDR1 SQVTM, CDR2 ANQGSEA. This CDR3 has 12 residues.

This chain links TRBV28 with TRBJ2-7; D remains unclear. V lost 1 base and J 3 bases, leaving 4 bases between the germline ends. The germline CDR1 and CDR2 sequences are MDHEN and SYDVKM. The CDR3 extends over 12 amino acids. This CDR3 is CASSLSSYEQYF. DNA of the CDR3: TGTGCCAGCAGTTTATCTAGCTACGAGCAGTACTTC.

This clone was observed a few times. The rearrangement joins TRBV27 to TRBJ2-1, with D uncertain. Germline V CDR1 and CDR2: MNHEY, SMNVEV (reference sequence). The CDR3 has 14 residues. Trimming took 7 bases from V and 2 from J, leaving 12 bases between them. The CDR3 sequence: CASMRLFAYNEQFF. CDR3 DNA: TGTGCCAGCATGAGACTCTTCGCCTACAATGAGCAGTTCTTC.

This rearrangement joins TRBV28 to TRBJ2-1, with 9 bases identical to TRBD2. The CDR3 spans 17 residues. CDR1 MDHEN and CDR2 SYDVKM come from the germline V gene. V lost 6 bases, J lost 7 bases, and 16 bases stayed unmatched. The CDR3 loop is CASRPGGSGSRWNEQFF. As DNA, the CDR3 is TGTGCCAGCAGACCCGGGGGTAGCGGGAGCAGATGGAATGAGCAGTTCTTC.

This chain uses TRBV5-1 with TRBJ1-2; 7 bases map to TRBD1. V lost 4 bases and J lost 7; bases outside the gene matches: 16. CDR3 length: 16 residues. Germline V gives CDR1 SGHRS, CDR2 YFSETQ. This CDR3 is CASSGGSVGGHGGYTF. The CDR3 nucleotides are TGCGCCAGCAGCGGGGGCTCGGTAGGGGGCCACGGTGGCTACACCTTC.

CDR3 protein: CASSQGGGRGSGNTIYF. CDR3 nucleotides: TGCGCCAGCAGCCAAGGAGGGGGCAGGGGCTCCGGAAACACCATATATTTT. The chain couples TRBV4-1 to TRBJ1-3, with 7 bases lining up with TRBD1. In germline, CDR1 is MGHRA, CDR2 YSYEKL. V trimming: 1 base; J trimming: 4 bases; junction bases outside the gene matches: 10. The CDR3 is 17 amino acids.

This clone has only one observation. The chain couples TRBV7-6 to TRBJ2-2, with TRBD2 matching over 8 bases. The J segment lost 5 bases and the V segment lost 5 bases, leaving 7 bases of the junction unmatched. The germline V gene has CDR1 SGHVS and CDR2 FNYEAQ. CDR3 length equals 15 residues. CDR3 DNA sequence: TGTGCCAGCAGCCAATCGGGGGGGTGGACCGGGGAGCTGTTTTTT. This encodes CASSQSGGWTGELFF.